This TCR beta chain is drawn from a study of OX40 agonist ivuxolimab in advanced cancers. Whole-study context: With ivuxolimab, an agonistic anti-OX40 (CD134) antibody, patients were treated. Notes on the study in general: Dosing at 0.1 to 3.0 mg/kg was accompanied by clonal expansion of CD4+ and CD8+ blood T cells by week 6.

The sample holds one count of this clone. What it recognizes is unknown. The germline gives CDR1 SGHAT, CDR2 FQNNGV. J gave up 6 bases and V 5 bases, and 10 bases lay outside the gene matches. CDR3 length: 16 residues. The assay was immunoSEQ multiplex PCR, and TCRdb's table has in-frame clones only and misses some. In the table there are 65,000 to 85,000 clones, about 93% of which are singletons. V and J are TRBV11-2 and TRBJ2-2, with 9 bases identical to TRBD1. This sequence originates from an adult with an advanced solid tumor such as melanoma, head and neck, liver or kidney cancer. The material sequenced was CD4+ or CD8+ T cells sorted from blood, taken in a trial of the OX40 agonist ivuxolimab. As DNA, the CDR3 is TGTGCCAGCAGCGTCACCGGGACAGGGCGTCCCGGGGAGCTGTTTTTT. Protein product: CASSVTGTGRPGELFF.